This T cell receptor (beta chain) was observed in a study of T cell repertoires in ileal Crohn's disease. Study context: Each sample's TCRB immunosequencing used roughly 500 nanograms of biopsy DNA. The study, taken as a whole, reports: Compared with CD4 T cells, sorted CD8 cells carried more expanded clones.

In the case of this clone: Its antigen remains unidentified.

Sample time point: inflamed ileum from the surgical specimen. Germline CDR1 is SGHTA and CDR2 is FQGNSA. V shed 9 bases, J shed 3 bases, and the junction held 7 bases outside the gene matches. The CDR3 loop spans 13 amino acids. Assay: immunoSEQ multiplex PCR; the TCRdb copy retains only in-frame clones and omits some. The sample yields around 9,800 clones, around nine tenths seen once. The chain has TRBV7-2 and TRBJ1-1; 7 nucleotides align to TRBD1. This TCR came from an adult with Crohn's disease. The material sequenced was ileal tissue. The CDR3 bases are TGTGCCAGTCGACAGGGCGGGGACACTGAAGCTTTCTTT. Translating it yields CASRQGGDTEAFF.